These 9 T cell receptor beta chains were all obtained from the same sample, sequenced in a study of T cells in localized non-small cell lung cancer. Repertoires were generated with immunoSEQ multiplex PCR, while TCRdb's copy carries only in-frame clones and drops some. There are around 53,000 clones in the sample; over 70% occur only once, and roughly 4.9% lies in the top ten. This specimen was PBMCs, taken before any cancer treatment. These receptors came from a woman aged 35-75 years with stage II lung adenocarcinoma.

The gene calls are TRBV4-2 and TRBJ2-2; no clear D gene. The V and J ends lost 0 bases and 4 bases respectively, with 9 bases between them. Per the germline V gene, CDR1 is LGHNA and CDR2 is YNFKEQ. The CDR3 has 15 residues. The CDR3 bases are TGTGCCAGCAGCCAAGATGCTTACGGCACCGGGGAGCTGTTTTTT. This translates into CASSQDAYGTGELFF.

V gene TRBV5-1 combines with J gene TRBJ2-2; 7 bases map to TRBD2. CDR3 size: 15 residues. Germline V gives CDR1 SGHRS, CDR2 YFSETQ. V dropped 4 bases and J dropped 4; count of bases not matched to a gene: 7. The CDR3 DNA sequence: TGCGCCAGCAGCCAAGGGAGGGTTGGCACCGGGGAGCTGTTTTTT. Its translation: CASSQGRVGTGELFF.

The gene calls are TRBV30 and TRBJ1-5; the match to TRBD1 covers 7 bases. V gave up 2 bases and J gave up 2 bases; unmatched junction bases: 3. The CDR3 length is 14 residues. Germline loops: CDR1 GTSNPN, CDR2 SVGIG (reference sequence). The CDR3 DNA follows: TGTGCCTGGAGTTCCGGACAGGGCAATCAGCCCCAGCATTTT. Translated: CAWSSGQGNQPQHF.

The gene calls are TRBV11-2 and TRBJ2-1; D may be TRBD2 (6 bases). Germline CDR1 reads SGHAT; CDR2 reads FQNNGV. V was trimmed by 1 base and J by 3 bases, leaving 10 bases between them. CDR3 size: 15 residues. CDR3 sequence: CASSLAGVIYNEQFF. The CDR3 DNA follows: TGTGCCAGCAGCTTAGCGGGGGTTATCTACAATGAGCAGTTCTTC. The full variable domain, rest sourced from reference TRBV11-2 and TRBJ2-1, is EAGVAQSPRYKIIEKRQSVAFWCNPISGHATLYWYQQILGQGPKLLIQFQNNGVVDDSQLPKDRFSAERLKGVDSTLKIQPAKLEDSAVYLCASSLAGVIYNEQFFGPGTRLTVL.

This chain uses TRBV5-1 with TRBJ2-1; 7 positions agree with TRBD2. The germline CDR1 and CDR2 sequences are SGHRS and YFSETQ. V trimming: 3 bases; J trimming: 0 bases; junction bases outside the gene matches: 3. The CDR3 extends over 15 amino acids. CDR3 bases: TGCGCCAGCAGCTCTGCGGGGGACTCCTACAATGAGCAGTTCTTC. It encodes CASSSAGDSYNEQFF.

In this sample, this clone turned up once. This rearrangement joins TRBV27 to TRBJ2-4; TRBD1 aligns across 9 bases. The J segment lost 7 bases and the V segment lost 5 bases, leaving 9 bases of the junction unmatched. The CDR3 runs 15 residues. Germline V gene sequence: CDR1 MNHEY, CDR2 SMNVEV (reference sequence). The CDR3 loop is CASSAPGQGRNIQYF. The CDR3 bases are TGTGCCAGCAGTGCCCCGGGACAGGGTAGGAACATTCAGTACTTC.

The sample holds a few counts of this clone. The gene calls are TRBV9 and TRBJ2-2; TRBD1 might be the D (6 bases). The CDR3 loop spans 17 amino acids. CDR1 and CDR2 (germline): SGDLS, YYNGEE. Trimming shortened V by 4 bases and J by 4 bases, and 20 bases separated the two germline ends. CDR3 residues: CASSRREDSEFTGELFF. In DNA, the CDR3 is TGTGCCAGCAGCCGTAGAGAGGACAGCGAGTTCACCGGGGAGCTGTTTTTT.

The chain has TRBV2 and TRBJ2-3; D gene unclear. Germline lookup yields CDR1 SNHLY and CDR2 FYNNEI. The CDR3 extends over 14 amino acids. The ends were cut back, 4 bases at V and 0 bases at J, with 8 bases in the middle. CDR3 sequence reads: CASSVRLSTDTQYF. The CDR3 coding sequence is TGTGCCAGCAGTGTCCGGCTGAGCACAGATACGCAGTATTTT.

J is TRBJ2-4 and V is TRBV28, with a possible D match to TRBD2 (6 bases). The CDR3 covers 14 residues. Germline V gene sequence: CDR1 MDHEN, CDR2 SYDVKM. Trimming took 8 bases from V and 1 from J, leaving 12 bases between them. The chain's CDR3 is CASGGIGAKNIQYF. CDR3 nucleotides: TGTGCCAGCGGGGGGATAGGGGCCAAAAACATTCAGTACTTC.